The subject of this entry is one T cell receptor (beta chain). Seattle participants joined during active infection and were tracked over time. This entry belongs to a study of blood T cell repertoires in COVID-19. Overall study context: Sites across the United States, Italy and Spain contributed samples from acute and convalescent COVID-19. PBMCs, B-cell-depleted T cells, or T cells provided the cDNA or gDNA that made up the material.

Per the study methods: Scientists estimated how many nucleated cells there were by amplifying reference gene primers. Profiled with immunoSEQ multiplex PCR; TCRdb holds only in-frame clones, not every one. The V and J calls and clone size are taken from that table; D and trimming were inferred from the DNA. The sample contains fewer than 300,000 clones, over 75% of which appear only once. V lost 2 bases and J 8 bases, leaving 13 bases between the germline ends. The V gene's germline CDR1 is MNHEY and CDR2 SVGAGI. The CDR3 is 15 amino acids. The chain combines TRBV6-5 with TRBJ1-6, with D maybe TRBD1 (5 bases). Sequencing input: peripheral blood. The receptor was isolated from a man aged 45-65 years with COVID-19, enrolled during active disease. The CDR3 here is CASSYRQRLDSPLHF. CDR3 in DNA: TGTGCCAGCAGTTACCGACAGCGATTGGATTCACCCCTCCACTTT.